This T cell receptor beta chain is drawn from a study of human T cells and chemical hapten exposure. Study background: Donors were sensitized with 2% DPC on the upper inner arm. Among samples, TCR yields varied mainly because of small differences in pooled library volume. Once 0.01% DPC had been applied to the upper back by patch test, readings were taken at 6 days.

Indicated time point: pre-sensitization, week 0. Treatment given: therapeutic diphenylcyclopropenone sensitization with weekly scalp DPC. Comment on this clonotype: Its antigen is undetermined. A read error may explain this, as a much larger clone is one base away.

Study outcomes and limitations: TCRs whose frequency exceeded 1 in 1000 remained the same following DPC sensitization.

TCRdb re-analysed the RACE reads in MiXCR, keeping a single row per CDR3 protein. The sample consists of about 68,000 distinct CDR3 sequences, around 9.9% of them appearing once. The receptor was isolated from a woman in her forties or fifties with alopecia areata. Some clones in this sample may be carry-over from other donors' samples. The sequenced sample was whole blood, obtained in connection with sensitization to the hapten diphenylcyclopropenone (DPC).

This CDR3 is CASSLVEQINSPLHF. In DNA form, the CDR3 reads TGTGCCAGCAGCTTAGTCGAGCAGATTAATTCACCCCTCCACTTT. The chain joins TRBV7-9 to TRBJ1-6; no reliable D call. The V gene lost 1 base and the J gene lost 6 bases, with 10 bases spanning the gap. The CDR3 runs to 15 residues. Germline loops: CDR1 SEHNR, CDR2 FQNEAQ (reference sequence).